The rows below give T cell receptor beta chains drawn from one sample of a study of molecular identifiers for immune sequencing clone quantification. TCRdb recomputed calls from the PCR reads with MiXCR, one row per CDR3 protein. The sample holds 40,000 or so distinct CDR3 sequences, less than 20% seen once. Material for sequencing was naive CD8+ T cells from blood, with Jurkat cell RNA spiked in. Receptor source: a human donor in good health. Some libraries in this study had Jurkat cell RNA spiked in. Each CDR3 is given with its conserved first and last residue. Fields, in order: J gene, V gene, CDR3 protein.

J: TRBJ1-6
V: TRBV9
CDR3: CASSERDPSVSYNSPLHF

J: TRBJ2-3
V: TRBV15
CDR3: CATSRDRGSSTDTQYF

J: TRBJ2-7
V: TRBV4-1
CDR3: CASSQVDRDEQYF

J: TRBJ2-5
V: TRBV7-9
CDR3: CASSPALWAEETQYF

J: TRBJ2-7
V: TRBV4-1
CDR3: CASSQVRGDYEQYF

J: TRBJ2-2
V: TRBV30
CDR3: CAWSPTGELFF

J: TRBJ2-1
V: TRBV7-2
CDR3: CASSENVRGNEQFF

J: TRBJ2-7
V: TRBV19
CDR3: CASTTAVNSGYEQYF

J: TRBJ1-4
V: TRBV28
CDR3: CASSRAFRNEKLFF

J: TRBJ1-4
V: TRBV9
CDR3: CASSPTGHNEKLFF

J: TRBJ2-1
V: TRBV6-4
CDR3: CASSPRGTGGYNEQFF

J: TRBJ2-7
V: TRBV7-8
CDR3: CASSLVGQGSDEQYF

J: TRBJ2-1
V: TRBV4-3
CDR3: CASSQNPDRADEQFF

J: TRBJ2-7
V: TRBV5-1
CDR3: CASSNREGYEQYF

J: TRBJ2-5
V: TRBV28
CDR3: CASSLGLAQETQYF

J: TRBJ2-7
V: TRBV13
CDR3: CASSPGDSSYEQYF

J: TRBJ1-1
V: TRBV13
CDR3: CASSFGYAGGMGTEAFF

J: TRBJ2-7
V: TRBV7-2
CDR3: CASSLGRGTYEQYF

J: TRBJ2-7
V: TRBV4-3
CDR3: CASSQDGLAGNEQYF

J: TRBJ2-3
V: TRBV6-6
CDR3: CASSYSLGSYSTDTQYF

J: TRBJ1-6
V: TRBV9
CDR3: CASSVGQGLSPPHF

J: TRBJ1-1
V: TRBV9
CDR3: CASSPSGGKGTEAFF

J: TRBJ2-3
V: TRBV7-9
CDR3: CASSLRAGDSSTDTQYF

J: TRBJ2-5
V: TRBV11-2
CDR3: CASRSGTQETQYF

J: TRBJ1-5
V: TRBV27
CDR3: CASSLGRGQPQHF

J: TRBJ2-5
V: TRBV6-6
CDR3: CASSFTYPTSGDQETQYF

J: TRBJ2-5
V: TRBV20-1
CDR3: CSASARTGETQYF

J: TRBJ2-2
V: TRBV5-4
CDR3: CASSRDRGYTGELFF